The sequence of this T cell receptor (beta chain) was determined in a study of T cell changes during pregnancy in multiple sclerosis. The assay was immunoSEQ multiplex PCR, and TCRdb's table has in-frame clones only and misses some. This sample has over 85,000 clones, with approximately 90% found just once. The CDR3 is 14 residues long. Germline V CDR1 and CDR2: GTSNPN, SVGIG (reference sequence). J gave up 7 bases and V 2 bases, and 4 bases lay outside the gene matches. Sequencing used peripheral blood, obtained in the first trimester of pregnancy. The chain employs TRBV30 and TRBJ1-6; 8 positions agree with TRBD1. The TCR sequence derives from a female donor in good health, enrolled as a control in a pregnancy study. CDR3 amino acids: CAWSRQGSNSPLHF. The CDR3 DNA follows: TGTGCCTGGAGTAGACAGGGGTCAAATTCACCCCTCCACTTT.